Sequencing of this TCR beta chain was carried out in a study of blood T cell repertoires in COVID-19 (TCRdb year 2020). For context, the study as a whole: The collaborator samples originated in the United States, Italy and Spain and spanned the acute and convalescent phases of COVID-19. Nearly every sample came with metadata listing a de-identified subject ID, COVID-19 status, age in years and sex. The material from the prospective study consisted of cDNA or gDNA derived from T cells, B-cell-depleted T cells, or PBMCs. Deeply sampled blood TCRbeta repertoires from subjects exposed to, actively infected with, or recovered from COVID-19 were included in the dataset. A freely available public database, intended as a resource for researchers studying the immune response to SARS-CoV-2, is where the repertoires were released. HLA class I and class II types, where available, came from metadata supplied by the sample provider rather than from assay-based typing. Samples came from the ongoing ImmuneRACE study (first 160 participants) plus 1,254 subjects from 6 global collaborators.

The immunoSEQ Assay, a bias-controlled multiplex PCR, was used to amplify TCRbeta CDR3 regions from genomic DNA. Processing in the source paper ran as follows. Within the assay, amplification of reference gene primers was used to estimate how many nucleated cells each sample contained. To quantify the absolute abundance of each unique TCRbeta CDR3 rearrangement, sequence reads were collapsed and filtered. For each sample, productive Simpson clonality was calculated as the square root of Simpson's diversity index over productive rearrangements. TCRdb provides this immuneACCESS table in a form limited to in-frame rearrangements. Some clones are lacking; in checked studies, under half of them reflect an unresolved V gene, and why the rest are absent is not known. That table furnishes V, J and clone size, whereas the DNA furnished D and trimming. The table for this sample lists around 190,000 clones; roughly 84% of them were counted only once. The ten top clones hold under 15% of the sample.

The collaborating institutions used their own protocols to collect whole blood in K2EDTA tubes. For TCRbeta analysis, collaborators shipped samples in one of three forms: frozen whole blood, isolated PBMCs, or DNA extracted from either of those sample types. As regards this clone: The antigen it binds to is not known. One base away there is no much larger clone; base qualities are not given.

Overall results and qualifications from the work: Clinical and demographic metadata were provided uncurated, with the amount varying by source and participant.

The sequence derives from a human donor in a cohort sampled during active COVID-19. The sample comprised peripheral blood.

The base sequence is TGTGCCAGCAGCCAAGGATTCGGTAGCGGCTACGAGCAGTACTTC. Translated, it reads CASSQGFGSGYEQYF. The sequence is built from TRBV3-1 (or the pseudogene TRBV3-2) and TRBJ2-7; TRBD2 is perhaps the D gene, given 6 matching bases. From the cysteine through the phenylalanine, the CDR3 covers 15 amino acids. Only the CDR3 region is kept as DNA, spanning 45 bases read in frame from base 1. CDR1 and CDR2 are drawn from the germline V gene (reference sequence): LGHDT, YNNKEL. The V end loses 1 base and the J end loses 3 bases, and a stretch of 13 bases separates them.